This T cell receptor (beta chain) was documented in a study of cytomegalovirus exposure and HLA in healthy donors. Overall study results and limits: Researchers reported in a later analysis that common viral pathogens appeared linked to several top clusters. Among TCR beta chains of equal frequency, HLA-associated ones were more clonally expanded in a later analysis. In an earlier analysis, productive rearrangement rates for most beta V segments clustered near 87% or 30%.

CDR1 is LGHNA, CDR2 YNFKEQ, per germline. Trimming stripped 0 bases from V and 8 bases from J, with 13 bases between. This CDR3 comprises 15 residues. Notes on this clone: Its antigen is unknown.

The PCR contained 60 Vbeta and 13 Jbeta primers. The protocol was immunoSEQ multiplex PCR, while the TCRdb copy is restricted to in-frame clones and leaves out a portion. The sample consists of around 150,000 clones, roughly 75% of them appearing once. Sequenced material: PBMCs. The sequence was collected from a middle-aged woman in good health and CMV-seropositive. The chain carries TRBV4-2 and TRBJ1-4; tentatively, D is TRBD1 (5 bases). The CDR3 reads CASSQDRGREEKLFF. The CDR3 coding sequence is TGTGCCAGCAGCCAAGACCGGGGGAGGGAGGAAAAACTGTTTTTT.